These 29 T cell receptor beta chains came from one sample sequenced in a study of T cell responses to AZD1222 COVID-19 vaccine. This table comes from immunoSEQ multiplex PCR, and its TCRdb copy is limited to in-frame clones, with some not included. The sample has under 150,000 clones; 75% to 90% are singletons. The sample was peripheral blood, taken 28 days after the second AZD1222 dose. The source is an adult who received the AZD1222 COVID-19 vaccine.

The gene calls are TRBV2 and TRBJ1-1; D uncertain. Germline CDR1 SNHLY, CDR2 FYNNEI. There are 14 residues in the CDR3. The V gene lost 6 bases and the J gene lost 5 bases, with 16 bases spanning the gap. The CDR3 region has the DNA TGTGCCAGCAGCCATGCCGGAGGTGGGACTGAAGCTTTCTTT. It translates to CASSHAGGGTEAFF.

This chain joins TRBV23-1 and TRBJ2-7; 9 nucleotides agree with TRBD1. TRBV23-1 is noted as an ORF with a role that remains uncertain. The CDR3 is 14 residues long. Germline trimming cut 6 bases from V and 4 bases from J; bases unmatched to any gene: 7. The CDR3 DNA sequence: TGCGCCAGCAGACAGGGGGCTGCCCCGTACGAGCAGTACTTC. Its protein is CASRQGAAPYEQYF.

The V and J genes are TRBV15 and TRBJ1-5; possible D gene TRBD1, 6 bases. The V end was cut by 0 bases, the J end by 6 bases, with 18 bases between. The CDR3 length is 17 residues. Germline loops: CDR1 LNHNV, CDR2 YYDKDF (reference sequence). CDR3 protein: CATSRDLMGAPGQPQHF. The CDR3 region has the DNA TGTGCCACCAGCAGAGATCTTATGGGGGCGCCGGGTCAGCCCCAGCATTTT.

The chain couples TRBV14 to TRBJ2-2; the D is unclear. The germline CDR1 and CDR2 sequences are SGHDN and FVKESK. The V gene lost 4 bases and the J gene lost 7 bases, with 7 bases spanning the gap. The CDR3 is made up of 12 amino acids. CDR3 DNA: TGTGCCAGCAGCCGCAGGTTCGGGGAGCTGTTTTTT. Amino acid sequence: CASSRRFGELFF.

The chain joins TRBV7-8 to TRBJ1-1, with D uncertain. The CDR3 spans 15 residues. Between the trimmed V and J ends, which lost 2 bases and 1 base, there was a span of 11 bases. Germline V gives CDR1 SGHVS, CDR2 FQNEAQ. The CDR3 sequence: CASSLTSQKNTEAFF. Here the CDR3 DNA reads TGTGCCAGCAGCTTAACCTCACAGAAGAACACTGAAGCTTTCTTT.

The CDR3 bases are TGTGCCAGCAGCCGGGACAGGGGCTCCTACGAGCAGTACGTC. Amino acids: CASSRDRGSYEQYV. The chain is built from TRBV11-1 and TRBJ2-7, with TRBD1 matching over 10 bases. Per germline, CDR1 SGHAT and CDR2 FQDESV (reference sequence). The CDR3 spans 14 residues. V dropped 5 bases and J dropped 0; count of bases not matched to a gene: 1.

The chain uses TRBV28 and TRBJ1-2; D is ambiguous. CDR1 MDHEN and CDR2 SYDVKM come from the germline V gene. CDR3 size: 13 residues. Trimming shortened V by 10 bases and J by 3 bases, and 15 bases separated the two germline ends. CDR3 coding DNA: TGTGCCACCCACCGGCCGGGGTACTATGGCTACACCTTC. Translating it yields CATHRPGYYGYTF.

V and J are TRBV27 and TRBJ1-1, with D possibly being TRBD1 (5 bases). V lost 3 bases, J lost 4 bases, and 12 bases lay in between. Germline V gene sequence: CDR1 MNHEY, CDR2 SMNVEV (reference sequence). The CDR3 has 14 amino acids. The CDR3 sequence: CASSLRAGGTEAFF. The CDR3 DNA reads as TGTGCCAGCAGTTTGCGAGCTGGGGGCACTGAAGCTTTCTTT.

The rearrangement uses TRBV11-2 and TRBJ2-7, with 7 bases fitting TRBD2. With 5 bases clipped from V and 2 bases from J, the junction kept 9 bases outside the gene matches. Germline CDR1 reads SGHAT; CDR2 reads FQNNGV. There are 15 residues in the CDR3. CDR3 sequence: CASSPSGDLPYEQYF. Here the CDR3 DNA reads TGTGCCAGCAGCCCAAGCGGGGACCTCCCCTACGAGCAGTACTTC.

DNA for the CDR3: TGCAGCGTAGGGACTAGCGGGAGGGGGGACATTCAGTACTTC. Translated: CSVGTSGRGDIQYF. The J gene is TRBJ2-4, the V gene TRBV29-1; TRBD2 matches at 16 bases. Germline values: CDR1 SQVTM, CDR2 ANQGSEA. The CDR3 has 14 residues. Germline trimming cut 6 bases from V and 8 bases from J; bases unmatched to any gene: 4. Supplemented by reference TRBV29-1 and TRBJ2-4, the full variable domain reads SAVISQKPSRDICQRGTSLTIQCQVDSQVTMMFWYRQQPGQSLTLIATANQGSEATYESGFVIDKFPISRPNLTFSTLTVSNMSPEDSSIYLCSVGTSGRGDIQYFGAGTRLSVL.

This chain joins TRBV29-1 and TRBJ1-1, with 8 bases aligning to TRBD1. Looked up from germline, CDR1 is SQVTM and CDR2 is ANQGSEA. This CDR3 contains 15 residues. With V trimmed by 7 bases and J by 1 base, 11 bases remained unmatched. CDR3: CSAPPPDRGNTEAFF. CDR3 DNA: TGCAGCGCCCCCCCGCCCGACAGGGGGAACACTGAAGCTTTCTTT.

The genes are TRBV18 and TRBJ2-7; 9 bases are shared with TRBD1. The CDR3 covers 15 residues. CDR1 and CDR2 from the germline V gene are KGHSH and LQKENI. J lost 1 base, V lost 6 bases, and 7 bases had no gene match. CDR3 nucleotides: TGTGCCAGCTCCCCCGGGACAGGGCCTTCCTACGAGCAGTACGTC. Protein: CASSPGTGPSYEQYV.

The chain couples TRBV3-1 (or the pseudogene TRBV3-2) to TRBJ2-4, with no clear D. The CDR3 loop spans 14 amino acids. CDR1 is LGHDT, CDR2 YNNKEL, per germline (reference sequence). Trimming took 3 bases from V and 7 from J, leaving 13 bases between them. CDR3 sequence: CASSQGGSRNIQYF. CDR3 nucleotide sequence: TGTGCCAGCAGCCAGGGCGGAAGTCGGAACATTCAGTACTTC.

The chain uses TRBV4-1 and TRBJ1-6, with TRBD1 matching 7 bases. Germline assignment: CDR1 MGHRA and CDR2 YSYEKL. The CDR3 is made up of 16 amino acids. The trim removed 1 base at V and 6 bases at J, leaving 6 bases unmatched. Written as DNA, the CDR3 is TGCGCCAGCAGCCAAGCCACAGGGGCAGGTAATTCACCCCTCCACTTT. As protein: CASSQATGAGNSPLHF.

V is TRBV5-5 and J is TRBJ1-2, with D possibly being TRBD1 (6 bases). The ends were cut back, 2 bases at V and 8 bases at J, with 16 bases in the middle. Germline values: CDR1 SGHKS, CDR2 YYEKEE (reference sequence). This CDR3 comprises 14 residues. The CDR3 sequence: CASSFRQGSWGYTF. The CDR3 region has the DNA TGTGCCAGCAGCTTCAGGCAGGGGAGTTGGGGCTACACCTTC. Looking up the rest from reference TRBV5-5 and TRBJ1-2 gives the full variable domain: DAGVTQSPTHLIKTRGQQVTLRCSPISGHKSVSWYQQVLGQGPQFIFQYYEKEERGRGNFPDRFSARQFPNYSSELNVNALLLGDSALYLCASSFRQGSWGYTFGSGTRLTVV.

In this sample, this clone turned up once. The V call is TRBV7-2, the J call TRBJ2-1; weak D call: TRBD2 (5 bases). The CDR3 is 16 amino acids. V was clipped by 0 bases and J by 2 bases, with 11 bases between them. Per the germline V gene, CDR1 is SGHTA and CDR2 is FQGNSA. The CDR3 DNA follows: TGTGCCAGCAGCTTAGCAGGAGGCGGAACCTACAATGAGCAGTTCTTC. The encoded protein is CASSLAGGGTYNEQFF.

V gene TRBV19 combines with J gene TRBJ1-5; D gene uncertain. V was pared by 4 bases and J by 0 bases, with 10 bases between. The germline V gene encodes CDR1 LNHDA and CDR2 SQIVND (reference sequence). The CDR3 length is 15 residues. CDR3 sequence reads: CASSKSVNSNQPQHF. The CDR3 coding sequence is TGTGCCAGTAGTAAGTCAGTGAATAGCAATCAGCCCCAGCATTTT.

The rearrangement uses TRBV7-2 and TRBJ1-2; the match to TRBD1 covers 9 bases. The junction had 11 bases not matched to a gene; V was cut back by 2 bases and J by 7 bases. The CDR3 totals 16 residues. In germline, CDR1 is SGHTA, CDR2 FQGNSA. The CDR3 region has the DNA TGTGCCAGCAGCTTACCCACCGGGACAGGGACGAGTGGCTACACCTTC. It codes for CASSLPTGTGTSGYTF.

J is TRBJ1-5 and V is TRBV28; 8 nucleotides agree with TRBD1. Germline lookup yields CDR1 MDHEN and CDR2 SYDVKM. Trimming at V came to 7 bases and at J to 2 bases, leaving 7 bases not matched to a gene. This CDR3 has 15 amino acids. The CDR3 protein is CASTPTGVGNQPQHF. CDR3 in DNA: TGTGCCAGCACCCCGACAGGGGTGGGCAATCAGCCCCAGCATTTT. Together with reference TRBV28 and TRBJ1-5, the CDR3 gives the full variable domain: DVKVTQSSRYLVKRTGEKVFLECVQDMDHENMFWYRQDPGLGLRLIYFSYDVKMKEKGDIPEGYSVSREKKERFSLILESASTNQTSMYLCASTPTGVGNQPQHFGDGTRLSIL.

V is TRBV2 and J is TRBJ2-5; a possible D gene is TRBD1 (5 bases). This CDR3 is built from 15 residues. Trimming cost V 0 bases and J 1 base, with 9 bases left between them. The V gene's germline CDR1 is SNHLY and CDR2 FYNNEI. The CDR3 region is CASSEARGGQETQYF. The CDR3 DNA follows: TGTGCCAGCAGTGAAGCTAGGGGCGGCCAAGAGACCCAGTACTTC.

This clone appeared a few times. V usage is TRBV28 and J usage is TRBJ2-7; D is perhaps TRBD1 (7 bases). The CDR3 has 13 amino acids. The germline gives CDR1 MDHEN, CDR2 SYDVKM. With 2 bases removed from V and 3 bases from J, the gap between germline ends came to 8 bases. This CDR3 reads CASSLQGGYEQYV. CDR3 in DNA: TGTGCCAGCAGTTTACAGGGGGGCTACGAGCAGTACGTC.

This chain joins TRBV6-2 or TRBV6-3 and TRBJ2-7, with 7 bases matching TRBD2. CDR1 MNHEY and CDR2 SVGEGT come from the germline V gene. V dropped 6 bases and J dropped 3; count of bases not matched to a gene: 17. This CDR3 spans 17 amino acids. The CDR3 coding sequence is TGTGCCAGCAGCGCTACGGGGCGGTCTACGGGGGGCTACGAGCAGTACTTC. As protein: CASSATGRSTGGYEQYF.

The chain couples TRBV19 to TRBJ2-5; D uncertain. Per germline, CDR1 LNHDA and CDR2 SQIVND (reference sequence). Trimming stripped 3 bases from V and 5 bases from J, with 10 bases between. The CDR3 length is 13 residues. CDR3 amino acids: CASSIGGGETQYF. The CDR3 region has the DNA TGTGCCAGTAGTATCGGCGGTGGCGAGACCCAGTACTTC. The full variable domain, rest sourced from reference TRBV19 and TRBJ2-5, is DGGITQSPKYLFRKEGQNVTLSCEQNLNHDAMYWYRQDPGQGLRLIYYSQIVNDFQKGDIAEGYSVSREKKESFPLTVTSAQKNPTAFYLCASSIGGGETQYFGPGTRLLVL.

The V and J genes are TRBV5-6 and TRBJ2-7; D is unresolved. Trimming shortened V by 1 base and J by 3 bases, and 14 bases separated the two germline ends. This CDR3 has 15 residues. From germline, CDR1 is SGHDT and CDR2 YYEEEE. The CDR3 spells CASSLTGSFLYEQYF. The CDR3 DNA reads TGTGCCAGCAGCTTGACCGGGTCCTTTCTCTACGAGCAGTACTTC.

The chain is built from TRBV4-2 and TRBJ1-5; perhaps TRBD1 as D (6 bases). V lost 0 bases and J lost 5, with 8 bases in between. Germline V gives CDR1 LGHNA, CDR2 YNFKEQ. The CDR3 extends over 14 amino acids. The DNA for the CDR3 is TGTGCCAGCAGCCAAGAAAGACAGGATCAGCCCCAGCATTTT. Encoded protein: CASSQERQDQPQHF.

The chain uses TRBV5-1 and TRBJ2-1, with TRBD1 identical over 9 bases. Germline lookup yields CDR1 SGHRS and CDR2 YFSETQ. The CDR3 contains 15 residues. V shed 4 bases and J 9 bases; nucleotides not matched to a gene: 11. The CDR3 nucleotides are TGCGCCAGCAGCGTAAGTCCGGGACAGGGATCTGAGCAGTTCTTC. It translates to CASSVSPGQGSEQFF.

The chain carries TRBV5-1 and TRBJ1-4; unclear D gene. V gave up 0 bases and J gave up 2 bases, with 8 bases separating them. CDR3 size: 15 residues. From germline, CDR1 is SGHRS and CDR2 YFSETQ. CDR3 coding DNA: TGCGCCAGCAGCTTGGGGGGATTGACTAATGAAAAACTGTTTTTT. Its protein product is CASSLGGLTNEKLFF.

V usage is TRBV21-1 and J usage is TRBJ1-1; no check of the table's D call, TRBD1, against the DNA was made. TRBV21-1 is marked as a pseudogene. The CDR3 has 16 amino acids. DNA of the CDR3: TGTGCCAGCAGCACCCACTTACAGGGGGCGACCACTGAAGCTTTCTTT. Amino acid sequence: CASSTHLQGATTEAFF.

The V gene is TRBV2, the J gene TRBJ1-2; D remains ambiguous. V was trimmed by 5 bases and J by 7 bases, leaving 23 bases between them. Germline CDR1 reads SNHLY; CDR2 reads FYNNEI. The CDR3 is 16 amino acids. The CDR3 here is CASSYKVTGVAGGYTF. The CDR3 nucleotides are TGTGCCAGCAGTTATAAAGTTACCGGGGTCGCAGGTGGCTACACCTTC. The variable domain in full, with the rest retrieved from reference TRBV2 and TRBJ1-2, is EPEVTQTPSHQVTQMGQEVILRCVPISNHLYFYWYRQILGQKVEFLVSFYNNEISEKSEIFDDQFSVERPDGSNFTLKIRSTKLEDSAMYFCASSYKVTGVAGGYTFGSGTRLTVV.